The clone carrying this T cell receptor (beta chain) was seen a handful of times. Its antigen remains unidentified. Trimming shortened V by 5 bases and J by 6 bases, and 14 bases separated the two germline ends. The CDR3 spans 13 residues. CDR1 MNHEY and CDR2 SMNVEV come from the germline V gene (reference sequence). Primed by a sample-barcoded 5' primer and a J-beta primer mix, a second PCR proceeded for 7 to 11 cycles. MiXCR, run by TCRdb on the 5' RACE reads, gives a single entry per CDR3 protein. The sample has about 1.5 million distinct CDR3 sequences; approximately 39% are singletons. This sample was included in a study of blood T cells in healthy people across ages. Findings and caveats of the study: Diversity of TCR beta correlated strongly with naive T cell percentage.

Sample: blood. J is TRBJ2-7 and V is TRBV27, with a tentative D call TRBD2 (5 bases). The receptor comes from a woman between 18 and 29 years old in good health. CDR3 bases: TGTGCCAGCAGTCACCCCGGGGAATCCGAGCAGTACTTC. It translates to CASSHPGESEQYF.